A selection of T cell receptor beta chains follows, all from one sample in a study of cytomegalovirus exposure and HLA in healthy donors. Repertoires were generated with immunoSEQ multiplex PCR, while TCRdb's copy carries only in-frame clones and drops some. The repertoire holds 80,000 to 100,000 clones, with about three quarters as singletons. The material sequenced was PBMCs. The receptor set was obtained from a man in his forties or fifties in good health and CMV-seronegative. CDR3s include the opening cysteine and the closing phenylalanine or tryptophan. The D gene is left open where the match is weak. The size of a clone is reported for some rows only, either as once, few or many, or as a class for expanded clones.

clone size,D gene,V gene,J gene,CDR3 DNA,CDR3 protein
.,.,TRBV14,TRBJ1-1,TGTGCCAGCAGCCAAGATCTTGGGTGGGCCCATAGGAACACTGAAGCTTTCTTT,CASSQDLGWAHRNTEAFF
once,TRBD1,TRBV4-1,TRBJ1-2,TGCGCCAGCAGCGGGACAGACTATGGCTACACCTTC,CASSGTDYGYTF
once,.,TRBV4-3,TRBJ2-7,TGCGCCAGCAGCTTACGACTAGTAGGTAACTACGAGCAGTACTTC,CASSLRLVGNYEQYF
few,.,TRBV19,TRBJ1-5,TGTGCCAGTAGTATTCGGAGGGACAGCAATCAGCCCCAGCATTTT,CASSIRRDSNQPQHF
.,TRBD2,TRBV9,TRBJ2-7,TGTGCCAGCAGCCCCAGGCTAGCGGGGGGCTCCTACGAGCAGTACTTC,CASSPRLAGGSYEQYF
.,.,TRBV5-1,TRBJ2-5,TGCGCCAGCAGCTTCACTGACAGCCAACGAGAGACCCAGTACTTC,CASSFTDSQRETQYF
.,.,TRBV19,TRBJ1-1,TGTGCCAGTAGTATTGGACATCCGAACACTGAAGCTTTCTTT,CASSIGHPNTEAFF
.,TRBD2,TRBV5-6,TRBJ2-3,TGTGCCAGCAGGCAGCGGGGGGGTTATGCAGATACGCAGTATTTT,CASRQRGGYADTQYF
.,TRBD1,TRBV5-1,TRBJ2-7,TGCGCCAGCAGCTTGGAAGGGGGCACCTACGAGCAGTGCTTC,CASSLEGGTYEQCF
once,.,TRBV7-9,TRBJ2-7,TGTTCCAGCAGCCGCGCGGCCCAGGGCCTGTACTTC,CSSSRAAQGLYF
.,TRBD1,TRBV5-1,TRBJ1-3,TGCGCCAGCAGCATCGAGGGGGCAAGAAACACCATATATTTT,CASSIEGARNTIYF
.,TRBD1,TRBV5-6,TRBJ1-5,TGTGCCAGCAGCCGTGACAGGGGACCCCAGCATTTT,CASSRDRGPQHF
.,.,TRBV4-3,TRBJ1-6,TGCGCCAGCAGCCAAGTTTCAGGGGATAATTCACCCCTCCACTTT,CASSQVSGDNSPLHF
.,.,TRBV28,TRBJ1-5,TGTGCCAGCAGTTTTCAGGGGCCGGGTCAGCCCCAGCATTTT,CASSFQGPGQPQHF
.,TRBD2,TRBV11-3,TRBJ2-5,TGTGCCAGCAGCGCACAGCGGGGAGAGACCCAGTACTTC,CASSAQRGETQYF
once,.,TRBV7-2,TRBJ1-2,TGTGCCAGCAGCTTACAGGCTTCCGGCTACACCTTC,CASSLQASGYTF
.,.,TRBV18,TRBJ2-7,TGTGCCAGCTCAAGTAACAGTGTATTCTACGAGCAGTACTTC,CASSSNSVFYEQYF
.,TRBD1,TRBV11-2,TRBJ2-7,TGTGCCAGCAGTCGAGGACAGGGGTCCTACGAGCAGTACTTC,CASSRGQGSYEQYF
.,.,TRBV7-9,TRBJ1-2,TGTGCCAGCGGTCTCCCCCCAGGCTATGGCTACACCTTC,CASGLPPGYGYTF
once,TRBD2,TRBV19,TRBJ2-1,TGTGCCAGTAGTATTTTTTCTAGCGGGGGGGGAAACAATGAGCAGTTCTTC,CASSIFSSGGGNNEQFF
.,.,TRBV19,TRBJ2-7,TGTGCCAGTACTGCTCAAGGGGGGACTACCTACGAGCAGTACTTC,CASTAQGGTTYEQYF
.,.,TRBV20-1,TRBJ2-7,TGCAGTGCCCTAGTTAGCTACGAGCAGTACTTC,CSALVSYEQYF
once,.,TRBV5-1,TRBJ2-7,TGCGCCAGCAGCTTGGACGGTTCCTCCTACGAGCAGTACTTC,CASSLDGSSYEQYF
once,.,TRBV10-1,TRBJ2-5,TGCGCCAGCAGTGAGACTGGGCACCAAGAGACCCAGTACTTC,CASSETGHQETQYF
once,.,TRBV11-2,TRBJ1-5,TGTGCCAGCAGCTTTGGACCAGGGAGCAATCAGCCCCAGCATTTT,CASSFGPGSNQPQHF
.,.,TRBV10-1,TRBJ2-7,TGCGCCAGCAGTTCACAGGGAACTGACGAGCAGTACTTC,CASSSQGTDEQYF
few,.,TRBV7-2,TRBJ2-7,TGTGCCAGCAGCTTTAGCCTCCTCTACGAGCAGTACTTC,CASSFSLLYEQYF
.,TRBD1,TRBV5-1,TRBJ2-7,TGCGCCAGCAGCATAGACAGGGGTTTTTTCCGGGAGCAGTACTTC,CASSIDRGFFREQYF
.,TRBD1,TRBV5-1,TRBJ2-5,TGCGCCAGCAGCCCTAAATCGACAGGGAAGGAGACCCAGTACTTC,CASSPKSTGKETQYF
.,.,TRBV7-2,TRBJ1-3,TGTGCCAGCAGCTCCCGGGGCTCTGGAAACACCATATATTTT,CASSSRGSGNTIYF
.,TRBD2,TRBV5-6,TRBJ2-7,TGTGCCAGTAGCTTTCCTAGCGGGGGGTACAACGAGCAGTACTTC,CASSFPSGGYNEQYF
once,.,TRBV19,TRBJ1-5,TGTGCCACAAAGGGGAGGGCTAGCAATCAGCCCCAGCATTTT,CATKGRASNQPQHF
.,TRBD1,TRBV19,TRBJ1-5,TGTGCCAGTAGTATAAGTGACAGGGGATTTTTGAGCAATCAGCCCCAGCATTTT,CASSISDRGFLSNQPQHF
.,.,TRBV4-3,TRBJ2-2,TGCGCCAGCAGCCAAGTGGACAGGAACACCGGGGAGCTGTTTTTT,CASSQVDRNTGELFF
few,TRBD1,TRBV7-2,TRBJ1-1,TGTGCCAGCAGCACTAGGGGGCGCACTGAAGCTTTCTTT,CASSTRGRTEAFF
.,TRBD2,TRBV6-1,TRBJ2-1,TGTGCCAGCAGTGACTCAGCGGGGGGGTACAATGAGCAGTTCTTC,CASSDSAGGYNEQFF
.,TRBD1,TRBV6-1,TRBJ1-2,TGTGCCAGCAGTGAAATTAGGGCAGGGGGCCGCGGCTACACCTTC,CASSEIRAGGRGYTF
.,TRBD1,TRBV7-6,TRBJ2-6,TGTGCCAGCAGCTTTGGACAGGGAAATTCCGGGGCCAACGTCCTGACTTTC,CASSFGQGNSGANVLTF
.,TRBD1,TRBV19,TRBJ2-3,TGTGCCAGTAGAGGAGAGGGGGACAGGGGTTTTTTCACAGATACGCAGTATTTT,CASRGEGDRGFFTDTQYF
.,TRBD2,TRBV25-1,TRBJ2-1,TGTGCCAGCGCGACCCCTAGCGGGGGGTACAATGAGCAGTTCTTC,CASATPSGGYNEQFF
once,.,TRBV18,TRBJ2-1,TGTGCCAGCTCCGCCGGGACTCCTGAGCAGTTCTTC,CASSAGTPEQFF
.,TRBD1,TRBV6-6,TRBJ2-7,TGTGCCAGCAGGACACAGGGGAACGAGCAGTACTTC,CASRTQGNEQYF
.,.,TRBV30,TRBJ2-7,TGTGCCTGGAGTGTATCGGTTTACGAGCAGTACTTC,CAWSVSVYEQYF
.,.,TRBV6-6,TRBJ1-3,TGTGCCAGCAGTTACTCGGACAGACTAGGAAACACCATATATTTT,CASSYSDRLGNTIYF
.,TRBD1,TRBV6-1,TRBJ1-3,TGTGCCAGCAGTGAAGTGGTTGGACAGGGGTATTCTGGAAACACCATATATTTT,CASSEVVGQGYSGNTIYF
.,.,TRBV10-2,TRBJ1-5,TGCGCCAGTTTACAGGGTCTGGGCAATCAGCCCCAGCATTTT,CASLQGLGNQPQHF
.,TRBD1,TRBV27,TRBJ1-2,TGTGCCAGCAGGTCCGGGACAGGGGTCTATGGCTACACCTTC,CASRSGTGVYGYTF
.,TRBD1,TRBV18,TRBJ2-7,TGTGCCAGCTCACCATCAGGGGGACCCTACGAGCAGTACTTC,CASSPSGGPYEQYF
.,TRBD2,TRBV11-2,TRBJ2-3,TGTGCCAGCAGCCTCGCGGGGGTGCCTAGCACAGATACGCAGTATTTT,CASSLAGVPSTDTQYF
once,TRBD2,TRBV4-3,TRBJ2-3,TGCGCCAGCAGCCAAGACGGGGGGATAAGCACAGATACGCAGTATTTT,CASSQDGGISTDTQYF
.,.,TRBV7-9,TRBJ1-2,TGTGCCAGCAGCTTAGCTTCCTTTCCTAATGGCTACACCTTC,CASSLASFPNGYTF
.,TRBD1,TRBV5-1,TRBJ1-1,TGCGCCAGCAGCCCCCACCGGACAGGGGACACTGAAGCTTTCTTT,CASSPHRTGDTEAFF
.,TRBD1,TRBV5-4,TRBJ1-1,TGTGCCAGCAGCGGCGGACAGGGATACACTGAAGCTTTCTTT,CASSGGQGYTEAFF
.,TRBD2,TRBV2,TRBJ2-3,TGTGCCAGCAGGGAGCGGGGCGTTACAGATACGCAGTATTTT,CASRERGVTDTQYF